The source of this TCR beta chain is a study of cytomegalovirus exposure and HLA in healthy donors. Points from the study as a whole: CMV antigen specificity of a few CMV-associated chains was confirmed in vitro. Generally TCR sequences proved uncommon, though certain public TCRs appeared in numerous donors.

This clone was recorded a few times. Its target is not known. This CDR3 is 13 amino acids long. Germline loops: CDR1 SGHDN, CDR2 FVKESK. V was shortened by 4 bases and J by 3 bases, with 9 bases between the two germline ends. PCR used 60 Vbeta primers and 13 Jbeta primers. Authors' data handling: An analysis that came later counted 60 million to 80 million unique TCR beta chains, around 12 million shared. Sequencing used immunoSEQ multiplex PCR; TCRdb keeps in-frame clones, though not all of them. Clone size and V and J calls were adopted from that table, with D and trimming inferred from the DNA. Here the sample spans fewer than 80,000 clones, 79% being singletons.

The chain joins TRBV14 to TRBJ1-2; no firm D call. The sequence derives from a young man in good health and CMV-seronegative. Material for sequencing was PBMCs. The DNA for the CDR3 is TGTGCCAGCAGCCGGGCCGCCGACTATGGCTACACCTTC. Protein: CASSRAADYGYTF.